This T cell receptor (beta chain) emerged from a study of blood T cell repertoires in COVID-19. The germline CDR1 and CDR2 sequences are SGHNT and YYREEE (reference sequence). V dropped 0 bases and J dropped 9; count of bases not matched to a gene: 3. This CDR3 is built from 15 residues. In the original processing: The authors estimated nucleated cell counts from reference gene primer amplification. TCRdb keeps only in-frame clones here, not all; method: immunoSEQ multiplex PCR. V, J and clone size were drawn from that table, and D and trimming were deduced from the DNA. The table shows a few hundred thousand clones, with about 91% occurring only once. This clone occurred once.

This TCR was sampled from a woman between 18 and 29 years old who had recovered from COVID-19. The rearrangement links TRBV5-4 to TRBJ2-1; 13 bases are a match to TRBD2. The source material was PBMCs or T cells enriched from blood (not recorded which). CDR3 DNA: TGTGCCAGCAGCTTGGCCGGGACTAGCGGGGCTGAGCAGTTCTTC. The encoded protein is CASSLAGTSGAEQFF.